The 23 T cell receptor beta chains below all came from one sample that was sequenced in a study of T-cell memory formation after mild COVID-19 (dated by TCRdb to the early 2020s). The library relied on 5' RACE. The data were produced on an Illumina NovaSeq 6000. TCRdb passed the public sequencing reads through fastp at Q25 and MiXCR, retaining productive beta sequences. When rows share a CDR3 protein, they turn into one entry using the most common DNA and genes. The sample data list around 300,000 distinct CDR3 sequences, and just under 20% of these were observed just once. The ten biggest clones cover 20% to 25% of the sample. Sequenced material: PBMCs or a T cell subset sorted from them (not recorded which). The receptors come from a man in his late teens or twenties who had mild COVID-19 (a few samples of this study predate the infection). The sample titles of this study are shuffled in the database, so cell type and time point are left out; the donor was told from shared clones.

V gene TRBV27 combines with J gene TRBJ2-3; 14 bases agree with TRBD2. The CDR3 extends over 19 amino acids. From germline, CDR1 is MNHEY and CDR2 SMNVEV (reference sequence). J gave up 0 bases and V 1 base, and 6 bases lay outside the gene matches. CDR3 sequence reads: CASSLWGTSGGPSTDTQYF. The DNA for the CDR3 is TGTGCCAGCAGTTTATGGGGGACTAGCGGGGGCCCCAGCACAGATACGCAGTATTTT.

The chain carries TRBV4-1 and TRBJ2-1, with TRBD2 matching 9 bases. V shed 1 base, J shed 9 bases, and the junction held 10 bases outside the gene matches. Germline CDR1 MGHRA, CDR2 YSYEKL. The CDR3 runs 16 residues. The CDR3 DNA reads TGCGCCAGCAGCCAAGGTGGGGCGGGGGGGCCTCGTGAGCAGTTCTTC. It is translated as CASSQGGAGGPREQFF.

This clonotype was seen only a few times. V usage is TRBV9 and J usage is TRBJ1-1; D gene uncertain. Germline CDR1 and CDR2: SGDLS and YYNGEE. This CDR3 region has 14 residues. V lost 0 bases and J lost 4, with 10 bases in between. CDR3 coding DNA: TGTGCCAGCAGCGTAGGAGGATTTGGCACTGAAGCTTTCTTT. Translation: CASSVGGFGTEAFF.

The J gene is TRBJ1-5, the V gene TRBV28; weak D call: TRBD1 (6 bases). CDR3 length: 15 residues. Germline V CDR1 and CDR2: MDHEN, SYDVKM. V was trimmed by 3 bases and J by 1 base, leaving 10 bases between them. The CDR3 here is CASSFWGQSNQPQHF. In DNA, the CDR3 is TGTGCCAGCAGTTTTTGGGGGCAAAGCAATCAGCCCCAGCATTTT.

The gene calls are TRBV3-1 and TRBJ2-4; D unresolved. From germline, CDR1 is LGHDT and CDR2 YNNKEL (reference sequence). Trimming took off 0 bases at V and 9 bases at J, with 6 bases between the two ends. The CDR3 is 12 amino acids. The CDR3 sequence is CASSQESAIQYF. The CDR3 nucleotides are TGTGCCAGCAGCCAAGAAAGCGCCATTCAGTACTTC.

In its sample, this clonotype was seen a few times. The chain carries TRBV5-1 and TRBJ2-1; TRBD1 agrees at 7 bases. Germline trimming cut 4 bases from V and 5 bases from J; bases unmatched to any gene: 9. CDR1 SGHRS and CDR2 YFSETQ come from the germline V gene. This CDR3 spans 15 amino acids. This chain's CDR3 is CASSLQGLSNNEQFF. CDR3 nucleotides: TGCGCCAGCAGCCTACAGGGGTTGTCCAACAATGAGCAGTTCTTC.

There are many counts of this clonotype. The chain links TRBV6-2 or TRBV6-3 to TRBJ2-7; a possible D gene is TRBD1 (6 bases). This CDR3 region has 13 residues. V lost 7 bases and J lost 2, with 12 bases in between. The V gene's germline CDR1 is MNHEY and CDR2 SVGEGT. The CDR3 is CASNLDSPYEQYF. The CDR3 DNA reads TGTGCCAGCAACTTGGACAGCCCCTACGAGCAGTACTTC.

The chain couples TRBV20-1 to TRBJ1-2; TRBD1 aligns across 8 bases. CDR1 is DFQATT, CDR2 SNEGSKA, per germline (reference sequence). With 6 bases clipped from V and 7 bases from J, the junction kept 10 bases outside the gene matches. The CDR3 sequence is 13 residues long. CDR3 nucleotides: TGCAGTGCAAAGCGGCGGGACAGGCCTGGCTACACCTTC. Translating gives CSAKRRDRPGYTF.

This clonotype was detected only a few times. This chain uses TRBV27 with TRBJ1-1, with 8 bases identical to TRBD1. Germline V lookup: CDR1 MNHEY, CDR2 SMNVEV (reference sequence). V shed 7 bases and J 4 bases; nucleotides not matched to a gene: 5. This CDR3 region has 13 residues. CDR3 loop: CASKGQGGTEAFF. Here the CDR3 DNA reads TGTGCCAGCAAAGGACAGGGCGGCACTGAAGCTTTCTTT.

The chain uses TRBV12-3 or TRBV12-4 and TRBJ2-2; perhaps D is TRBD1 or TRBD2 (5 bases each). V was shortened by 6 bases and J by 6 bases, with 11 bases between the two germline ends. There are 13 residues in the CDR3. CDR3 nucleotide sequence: TGTGCCAGCAGCCGGGACCTAGCCGGGGAGCTGTTTTTT. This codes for CASSRDLAGELFF.

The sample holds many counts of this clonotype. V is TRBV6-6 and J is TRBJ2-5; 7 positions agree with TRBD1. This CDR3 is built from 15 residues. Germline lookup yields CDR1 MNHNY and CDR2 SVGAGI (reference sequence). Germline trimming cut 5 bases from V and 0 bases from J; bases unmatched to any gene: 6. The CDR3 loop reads CASSDRDRYQETQYF. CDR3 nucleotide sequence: TGTGCCAGCAGTGACCGGGACAGATACCAAGAGACCCAGTACTTC.

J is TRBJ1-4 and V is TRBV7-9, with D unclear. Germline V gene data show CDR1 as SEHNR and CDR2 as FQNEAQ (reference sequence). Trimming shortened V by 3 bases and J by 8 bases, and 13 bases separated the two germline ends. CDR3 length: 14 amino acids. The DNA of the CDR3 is TGTGCCAGCAGCTTGACCCCGGCGGAGGAAAAACTGTTTTTT. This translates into CASSLTPAEEKLFF.

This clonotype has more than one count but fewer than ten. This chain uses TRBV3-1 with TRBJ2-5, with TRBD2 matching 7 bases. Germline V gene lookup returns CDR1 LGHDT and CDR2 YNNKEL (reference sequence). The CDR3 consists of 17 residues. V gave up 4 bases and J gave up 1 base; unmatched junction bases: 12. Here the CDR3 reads CASSPGGYRPFQETQYF. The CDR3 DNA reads TGTGCCAGCAGCCCCGGGGGGTACAGGCCCTTCCAAGAGACCCAGTACTTC.

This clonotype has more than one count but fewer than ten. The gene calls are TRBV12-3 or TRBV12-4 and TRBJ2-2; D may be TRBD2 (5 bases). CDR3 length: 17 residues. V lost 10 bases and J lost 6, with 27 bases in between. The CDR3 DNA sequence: TGTGCCACCACCCCATGGAAGAGGGTGTCGGCACCCGGGGAGCTGTTTTTT. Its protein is CATTPWKRVSAPGELFF.

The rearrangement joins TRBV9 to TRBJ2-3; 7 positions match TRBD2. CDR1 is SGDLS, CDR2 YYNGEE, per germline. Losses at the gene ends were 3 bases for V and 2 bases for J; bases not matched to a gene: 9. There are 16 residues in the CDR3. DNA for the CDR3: TGTGCCAGCAGCGCCAACCGGGACTATCCCACAGATACGCAGTATTTT. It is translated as CASSANRDYPTDTQYF.

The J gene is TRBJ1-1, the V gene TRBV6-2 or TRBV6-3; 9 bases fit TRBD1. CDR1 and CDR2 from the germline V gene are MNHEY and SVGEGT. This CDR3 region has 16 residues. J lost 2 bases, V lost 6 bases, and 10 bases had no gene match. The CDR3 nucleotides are TGTGCCAGCAGACAGAGTAGAACAGGGGGCAACACTGAAGCTTTCTTT. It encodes CASRQSRTGGNTEAFF.

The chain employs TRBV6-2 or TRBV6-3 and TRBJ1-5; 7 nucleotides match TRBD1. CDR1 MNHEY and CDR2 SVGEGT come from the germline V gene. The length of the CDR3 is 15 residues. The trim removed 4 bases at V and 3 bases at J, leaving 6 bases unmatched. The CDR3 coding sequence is TGTGCCAGCAGTTGGGGGGGACAGTTCAATCAGCCCCAGCATTTT. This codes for CASSWGGQFNQPQHF.

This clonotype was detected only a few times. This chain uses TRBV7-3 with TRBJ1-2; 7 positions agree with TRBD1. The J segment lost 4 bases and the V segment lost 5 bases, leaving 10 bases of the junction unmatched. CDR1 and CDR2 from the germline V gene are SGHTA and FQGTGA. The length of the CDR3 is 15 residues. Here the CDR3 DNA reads TGTGCCAGCAGCCCATCCCCCGGACAGGCCTATGGCTACACCTTC. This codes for CASSPSPGQAYGYTF.

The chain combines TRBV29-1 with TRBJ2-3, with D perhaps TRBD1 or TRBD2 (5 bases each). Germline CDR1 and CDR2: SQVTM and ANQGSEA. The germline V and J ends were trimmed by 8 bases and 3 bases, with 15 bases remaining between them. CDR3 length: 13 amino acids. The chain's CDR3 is CSSQRGGTDTQYF. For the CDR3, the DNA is TGCAGCTCCCAACGGGGCGGGACAGATACGCAGTATTTT.

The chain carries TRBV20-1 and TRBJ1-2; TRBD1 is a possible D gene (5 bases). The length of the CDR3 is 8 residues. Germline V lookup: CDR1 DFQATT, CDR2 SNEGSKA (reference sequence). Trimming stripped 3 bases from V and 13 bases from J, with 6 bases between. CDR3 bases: TGCAGTGCTAGTAGGGGCACCTTC. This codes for CSASRGTF.

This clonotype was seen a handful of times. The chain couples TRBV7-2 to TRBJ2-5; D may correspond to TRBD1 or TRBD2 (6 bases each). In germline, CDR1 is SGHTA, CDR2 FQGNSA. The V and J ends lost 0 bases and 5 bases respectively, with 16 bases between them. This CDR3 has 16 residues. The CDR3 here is CASSLAGGQGGETQYF. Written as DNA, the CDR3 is TGTGCCAGCAGCTTAGCGGGGGGACAAGGAGGGGAGACCCAGTACTTC.

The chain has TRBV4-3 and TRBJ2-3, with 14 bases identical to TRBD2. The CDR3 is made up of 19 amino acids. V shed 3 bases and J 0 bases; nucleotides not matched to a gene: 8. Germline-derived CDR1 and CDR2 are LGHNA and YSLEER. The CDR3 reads CASSHRTGLAGESTDTQYF. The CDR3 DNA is TGCGCCAGCAGCCACCGCACGGGACTAGCGGGGGAAAGCACAGATACGCAGTATTTT.

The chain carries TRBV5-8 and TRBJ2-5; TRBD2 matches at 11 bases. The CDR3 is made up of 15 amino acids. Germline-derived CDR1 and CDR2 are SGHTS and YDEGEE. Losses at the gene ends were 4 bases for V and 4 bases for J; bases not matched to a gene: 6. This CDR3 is CASSDSGGAGETQYF. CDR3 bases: TGTGCCAGCAGCGATAGCGGGGGGGCCGGAGAGACCCAGTACTTC.